The 15 T cell receptor beta chains given below trace back to one sample, sequenced in a study. Generated by immunoSEQ multiplex PCR, the TCRdb table keeps only in-frame clones and is missing some. The table lists about 50,000 clones, just over 90% of them singletons. Sequenced material: PBMCs. Every receptor here comes from a middle-aged man with rheumatoid arthritis.

This chain connects TRBV19 to TRBJ2-1, with D possibly being TRBD1 or TRBD2 (5 bases each). CDR1 is LNHDA and CDR2 is SQIVND in the germline V gene (reference sequence). Trimming took 3 bases from V and 5 from J, leaving 14 bases between them. The CDR3 contains 15 residues. The CDR3 DNA reads as TGTGCCAGTAGTATGCGGGCAGGGCCCGACAATGAGCAGTTCTTC. Its protein is CASSMRAGPDNEQFF.

CDR3 residues: CASSLGREGNEQFF. CDR3 bases: TGCGCCAGCAGCTTGGGCAGGGAGGGCAATGAGCAGTTCTTC. The V call is TRBV5-1, the J call TRBJ2-1, with TRBD2 matching 7 bases. The CDR3 is 14 residues long. Germline CDR1 reads SGHRS; CDR2 reads YFSETQ. V lost 0 bases to trimming and J lost 6 bases; unmatched junction nucleotides: 3.

The chain couples TRBV11-2 to TRBJ2-5, with TRBD1 matching over 10 bases. The CDR3 totals 15 residues. CDR1 is SGHAT and CDR2 is FQNNGV in the germline V gene. The junction had 5 bases not matched to a gene; V was cut back by 1 base and J by 6 bases. CDR3 in DNA: TGTGCCAGCAGCTTAGTTCGGACAGGGGGACAGACCCAGTACTTC. Amino acids: CASSLVRTGGQTQYF.

V usage is TRBV25-1 and J usage is TRBJ1-5, with a tentative D call TRBD1 (6 bases). The CDR3 is 16 amino acids. The germline gives CDR1 MGHDK, CDR2 SYGVNS. The V end was cut by 3 bases, the J end by 2 bases, with 14 bases between. CDR3 amino acids: CASSEGQGRRNQPQHF. CDR3 sequence (DNA): TGTGCCAGCAGTGAGGGGCAGGGGCGTCGCAATCAGCCCCAGCATTTT. Full variable domain (outside the CDR3, taken from reference TRBV25-1 and TRBJ1-5): EADIYQTPRYLVIGTGKKITLECSQTMGHDKMYWYQQDPGMELHLIHYSYGVNSTEKGDLSSESTVSRIRTEHFPLTLESARPSHTSQYLCASSEGQGRRNQPQHFGDGTRLSIL.

The gene calls are TRBV7-3 and TRBJ1-1; D possibly corresponds to TRBD1 (6 bases). Trimming removed 6 bases from V and 8 bases from J, with 16 bases in between. This CDR3 contains 13 residues. Germline V gene data show CDR1 as SGHTA and CDR2 as FQGTGA. The CDR3 bases are TGTGCCAGCAGACTGACGGGGGCTGCAGAAGCTTTCTTT. Translation gives CASRLTGAAEAFF.

This chain uses TRBV11-2 with TRBJ1-1; D possibly corresponds to TRBD1 (6 bases). The CDR3 is 14 amino acids. V dropped 1 base and J dropped 7 bases, with 13 bases sitting between them. CDR1 and CDR2 (germline): SGHAT, FQNNGV. The CDR3 coding sequence is TGTGCCAGCAGCTTAGTTCTCAGGGGTGGTGAAGCTTTCTTT. Its protein is CASSLVLRGGEAFF.

V is TRBV18 and J is TRBJ2-1, with TRBD2 matching over 13 bases. CDR1 and CDR2 from the germline V gene are KGHSH and LQKENI. V was pared by 3 bases and J by 7 bases, with 6 bases of the junction left unmatched. CDR3 size: 16 residues. CDR3 protein: CASSPRTSGRFNEQFF. The DNA for the CDR3 is TGTGCCAGCTCACCCCGGACTAGCGGGAGATTTAATGAGCAGTTCTTC.

The chain carries TRBV6-5 and TRBJ2-3; 8 bases match TRBD1. The trim removed 6 bases at V and 6 bases at J, leaving 11 bases unmatched. Germline loops: CDR1 MNHEY, CDR2 SVGAGI. The CDR3 is 15 amino acids. The DNA of the CDR3 is TGTGCCAGCAGAGGCAGGGGGCGACGTCCCGATACGCAGTATTTT. Residues: CASRGRGRRPDTQYF.

The chain uses TRBV19 and TRBJ1-5; D not certain. V lost 3 bases to trimming and J lost 0 bases, with 12 bases between them. The CDR3 is 16 residues long. The germline V gene encodes CDR1 LNHDA and CDR2 SQIVND (reference sequence). This CDR3 is CASSISRSVSNQPQHF. The CDR3 region has the DNA TGTGCCAGTAGTATTAGCCGATCAGTTAGCAATCAGCCCCAGCATTTT.

V is TRBV27 and J is TRBJ1-5, with 8 positions matching TRBD1. The CDR3 is 16 amino acids. V lost 5 bases to trimming and J lost 1 base; unmatched junction nucleotides: 7. The germline gives CDR1 MNHEY, CDR2 SMNVEV (reference sequence). CDR3 coding DNA: TGTGCCAGCAGTCCTCGGGACAGGAAAAGCAATCAGCCCCAGCATTTT. This codes for CASSPRDRKSNQPQHF.

The chain has TRBV4-1 and TRBJ2-2; D is unresolved. Germline V CDR1 and CDR2: MGHRA, YSYEKL. CDR3 size: 12 residues. V lost 2 bases, J lost 4 bases, and 2 bases lay in between. In DNA, the CDR3 is TGCGCCAGCAGCCAACCCACCGGGGAGCTGTTTTTT. Translation: CASSQPTGELFF.

This clone was found once. The CDR3 DNA reads as TGTGCCAGCAGTTTAATAATGATTGGGACAGGGAACATGAACACTGAAGCTTTCTTT. Translated, it gives CASSLIMIGTGNMNTEAFF. The chain employs TRBV28 and TRBJ1-1; TRBD1 matches 9 bases. Germline V CDR1 and CDR2: MDHEN, SYDVKM. V was clipped by 2 bases and J by 0 bases; unmatched bases: 13. The CDR3 runs to 19 residues.

This chain connects TRBV9 to TRBJ2-5; 10 positions agree with TRBD2. V trimming: 2 bases; J trimming: 1 base; junction bases outside the gene matches: 5. CDR1 is SGDLS and CDR2 is YYNGEE in the germline V gene. The CDR3 has 16 amino acids. The CDR3 loop reads CASSVGLAVTQETQYF. CDR3 in DNA: TGTGCCAGCAGCGTTGGACTAGCGGTTACCCAAGAGACCCAGTACTTC.

V and J are TRBV28 and TRBJ1-1; D ambiguous. Germline loops: CDR1 MDHEN, CDR2 SYDVKM. Trimming took off 2 bases at V and 1 base at J, with 11 bases between the two ends. This CDR3 comprises 15 residues. CDR3 sequence reads: CASSLVGPGNTEAFF. CDR3 in DNA: TGTGCCAGCAGTTTAGTTGGTCCGGGGAACACTGAAGCTTTCTTT.

This rearrangement joins TRBV6-6 to TRBJ1-1; perhaps TRBD1 as D (5 bases). The CDR3 totals 15 residues. Germline V gives CDR1 MNHNY, CDR2 SVGAGI (reference sequence). Trimming removed 0 bases at V and 5 bases at J, with 13 bases between. The DNA of the CDR3 is TGTGCCAGCAGTTACTCCTCAGGGCGTACGACTGAAGCTTTCTTT. This sequence encodes CASSYSSGRTTEAFF.